One sample yielded the 27 T cell receptor beta chains listed below, sequenced in a study of T-cell memory formation after mild COVID-19. TCRdb recomputed calls from the 5' RACE reads with MiXCR, one row per CDR3 protein. The table has more than 150,000 distinct CDR3 sequences, about 20% seen once. Sequenced: PBMCs or a T cell subset sorted from them (not recorded which). All receptors come from an adult woman who had mild COVID-19 (a few samples of this study predate the infection). Cell type and time point are not known.

This clonotype was picked up a small number of times. The chain has TRBV4-1 and TRBJ2-1; 13 bases match TRBD2. CDR1 is MGHRA, CDR2 YSYEKL, per germline. J was trimmed by 5 bases and V by 5 bases; bases with no gene match: 3. The length of the CDR3 is 15 residues. The CDR3 loop reads CASSFGLAGDNEQFF. As DNA, the CDR3 is TGCGCCAGCAGCTTCGGACTAGCGGGGGACAATGAGCAGTTCTTC.

This clonotype was detected a few times. The V gene is TRBV7-3, the J gene TRBJ2-1, with a weak D call TRBD2 (5 bases). There are 15 residues in the CDR3. V was clipped by 5 bases and J by 9 bases, with 20 bases between them. Germline CDR1 reads SGHTA; CDR2 reads FQGTGA. The CDR3 sequence: CASSPDPGRSPEQFF. The CDR3 bases are TGTGCCAGCAGCCCAGACCCGGGGAGAAGCCCTGAGCAGTTCTTC.

The J gene is TRBJ2-2, the V gene TRBV7-3, with no clear D. Between the trimmed V and J ends, which lost 5 bases and 4 bases, there was a span of 5 bases. The CDR3 consists of 12 residues. CDR1 is SGHTA, CDR2 FQGTGA, per germline. CDR3 sequence (DNA): TGTGCCAGCAGCACCAGCACCGGGGAGCTGTTTTTT. Translating gives CASSTSTGELFF.

In this sample, this clonotype turned up a few times. The chain couples TRBV7-2 to TRBJ2-5, with TRBD2 identical over 11 bases. CDR1 is SGHTA and CDR2 is FQGNSA in the germline V gene. CDR3 length: 16 residues. The V segment lost 4 bases and the J segment 5 bases; nucleotides outside the gene matches: 9. This CDR3 reads CASSSLLAGGGETQYF. CDR3 nucleotides: TGTGCCAGCAGCTCCCTTCTAGCGGGAGGAGGGGAGACCCAGTACTTC.

This clonotype was observed at least ten times. This chain connects TRBV7-9 to TRBJ2-1; perhaps TRBD2 as D (6 bases). This CDR3 comprises 17 residues. Trimming removed 7 bases from V and 7 bases from J, with 26 bases in between. Germline V gene sequence: CDR1 SEHNR, CDR2 FQNEAQ (reference sequence). The CDR3 protein is CASNIPGSEWGRNEQFF. The CDR3 DNA reads TGTGCCAGCAACATCCCGGGTAGCGAGTGGGGGAGGAATGAGCAGTTCTTC.

The chain couples TRBV3-1 to TRBJ2-7; D is uncertain. The V end lost 3 bases, the J end lost 7 bases, and 16 bases lay between the germline ends. This CDR3 comprises 14 residues. Germline CDR1 reads LGHDT; CDR2 reads YNNKEL (reference sequence). CDR3 amino acids: CASSQELGPGEQYF. Written as DNA, the CDR3 is TGTGCCAGCAGCCAGGAGTTGGGCCCCGGTGAGCAGTACTTC.

The chain employs TRBV6-5 and TRBJ1-2; weak D call: TRBD1 (5 bases). There are 13 residues in the CDR3. Trimming cost V 6 bases and J 4 bases, with 12 bases left between them. Germline V gives CDR1 MNHEY, CDR2 SVGAGI. The CDR3 loop reads CASRGSGAYGYTF. DNA for the CDR3: TGTGCCAGCAGGGGATCCGGGGCCTATGGCTACACCTTC.

The table lists this clonotype with a few counts. The chain couples TRBV6-5 to TRBJ2-3; tentatively, D is TRBD1 (6 bases). Looked up from germline, CDR1 is MNHEY and CDR2 is SVGAGI. The CDR3 runs to 14 residues. Trimming took 2 bases from V and 4 from J, leaving 10 bases between them. CDR3 amino acids: CASSYGSGADTQYF. Here the CDR3 DNA reads TGTGCCAGCAGTTACGGGTCAGGGGCAGATACGCAGTATTTT.

V and J are TRBV12-3 or TRBV12-4 and TRBJ1-1, with 8 bases identical to TRBD1. V was clipped by 6 bases and J by 5 bases; unmatched bases: 5. There are 13 residues in the CDR3. CDR3 region: CASRRTGQTEAFF. CDR3 bases: TGTGCCAGCAGGCGGACAGGGCAAACTGAAGCTTTCTTT.

The chain is built from TRBV7-3 and TRBJ2-1; D remains ambiguous. The CDR3 totals 14 residues. Germline V gene lookup returns CDR1 SGHTA and CDR2 FQGTGA. V dropped 4 bases and J dropped 5 bases, with 12 bases sitting between them. For the CDR3, the DNA is TGTGCCAGCAGCTCCCCCGGTGCGAACAATGAGCAGTTCTTC. Translation: CASSSPGANNEQFF.

This clonotype has just a few counts. The chain carries TRBV7-9 and TRBJ2-3; weak D call: TRBD2 (6 bases). The CDR3 totals 15 residues. Germline V gene lookup returns CDR1 SEHNR and CDR2 FQNEAQ (reference sequence). V lost 5 bases to trimming and J lost 5 bases, with 17 bases between them. CDR3 sequence reads: CASSTRLGEKDTQYF. The CDR3 bases are TGTGCCAGCAGCACCCGACTAGGGGAGAAAGATACGCAGTATTTT. Full variable domain (rest looked up from reference TRBV7-9 and TRBJ2-3): DTGVSQNPRHKITKRGQNVTFRCDPISEHNRLYWYRQTLGQGPEFLTYFQNEAQLEKSRLLSDRFSAERPKGSFSTLEIQRTEQGDSAMYLCASSTRLGEKDTQYFGPGTRLTVL.

In this sample, this clonotype turned up a few times. The chain recombines TRBV3-1 with TRBJ2-1; 10 nucleotides match TRBD1. The ends lost 4 bases at V and 7 bases at J; junction bases unmatched: 13. The CDR3 is 17 amino acids. Germline CDR1 LGHDT, CDR2 YNNKEL (reference sequence). The CDR3 reads CASSPPGTGEFRNEQFF. The CDR3 nucleotides are TGTGCCAGCAGCCCACCAGGGACAGGGGAATTTCGTAATGAGCAGTTCTTC.

This clonotype was picked up a small number of times. This chain connects TRBV19 to TRBJ2-7; possibly TRBD1 for D (5 bases). The CDR3 spans 13 residues. V lost 3 bases, J lost 7 bases, and 13 bases lay in between. Germline CDR1 is LNHDA and CDR2 is SQIVND (reference sequence). The CDR3 DNA reads as TGTGCCAGTAGTATTCAGGGTCGAAGGGAGCAGTACTTC. Translation: CASSIQGRREQYF.

The chain carries TRBV30 and TRBJ1-4; D remains ambiguous. The CDR3 loop spans 13 amino acids. Germline V gene data show CDR1 as GTSNPN and CDR2 as SVGIG (reference sequence). V gave up 7 bases and J gave up 0 bases, with 9 bases separating them. The CDR3 loop reads CASDGATNEKLFF. In DNA form, the CDR3 reads TGTGCCTCAGACGGTGCAACTAATGAAAAACTGTTTTTT. Together with reference TRBV30 and TRBJ1-4, the CDR3 gives the full variable domain: SQTIHQWPATLVQPVGSPLSLECTVEGTSNPNLYWYRQAAGRGLQLLFYSVGIGQISSEVPQNLSASRPQDRQFILSSKKLLLSDSGFYLCASDGATNEKLFFGSGTQLSVL.

This sequence joins TRBV19 and TRBJ2-5, with 12 bases that match TRBD1. This CDR3 has 16 residues. Germline trimming cut 4 bases from V and 6 bases from J; bases unmatched to any gene: 9. Looked up from germline, CDR1 is LNHDA and CDR2 is SQIVND (reference sequence). The CDR3 coding sequence is TGTGCCAGTAGTACCGGGACAGGGGGCCTGTTGAAGACCCAGTACTTC. Translated: CASSTGTGGLLKTQYF.

This clonotype was counted only a few times. The chain combines TRBV20-1 with TRBJ2-1; weak D call: TRBD2 (6 bases). This CDR3 comprises 16 residues. The ends were cut back, 0 bases at V and 0 bases at J, with 12 bases in the middle. Germline values: CDR1 DFQATT, CDR2 SNEGSKA (reference sequence). The CDR3 sequence is CSARDREISSYNEQFF. The CDR3 region has the DNA TGCAGTGCTAGAGATCGGGAGATAAGCTCCTACAATGAGCAGTTCTTC.

In its sample, this clonotype was seen a few times. This chain connects TRBV20-1 to TRBJ2-3, with 14 positions matching TRBD2. V lost 3 bases and J lost 4; bases outside the gene matches: 21. The CDR3 contains 21 residues. CDR1 DFQATT and CDR2 SNEGSKA come from the germline V gene (reference sequence). CDR3 region: CSARFFLSLIPGLAGADTQYF. Here the CDR3 DNA reads TGCAGTGCTAGGTTCTTTTTGTCCCTAATCCCGGGACTAGCGGGAGCAGATACGCAGTATTTT.

This clonotype was counted a few times. The chain recombines TRBV5-6 with TRBJ2-3; D is perhaps TRBD1 (5 bases). The CDR3 runs to 12 residues. The V gene's germline CDR1 is SGHDT and CDR2 YYEEEE. V was pared by 4 bases and J by 10 bases, with 13 bases between. CDR3 residues: CASSRAGLAQYF. The CDR3 DNA reads as TGTGCCAGCAGCCGAGCAGGGCTAGCGCAGTATTTT.

The chain has TRBV5-1 and TRBJ2-7, with 7 positions matching TRBD1. The germline V gene has CDR1 SGHRS and CDR2 YFSETQ. The V segment lost 3 bases and the J segment 9 bases; nucleotides outside the gene matches: 6. This CDR3 spans 12 amino acids. For the CDR3, the DNA is TGCGCCAGCAGCTCGACAGGGTCTGTGCAGTACTTC. Protein: CASSSTGSVQYF.

The CDR3 reads CASSLMEGGNTEAFF. CDR3 nucleotides: TGTGCCAGCAGTTTAATGGAGGGGGGCAACACTGAAGCTTTCTTT. The chain joins TRBV12-3 or TRBV12-4 to TRBJ1-1; possibly TRBD1 for D (6 bases). This CDR3 has 15 residues. V was shortened by 2 bases and J by 2 bases, with 12 bases between the two germline ends.

This chain connects TRBV4-1 to TRBJ1-2; possibly TRBD1 for D (6 bases). Germline-derived CDR1 and CDR2 are MGHRA and YSYEKL. The CDR3 is made up of 13 amino acids. Trimming took off 6 bases at V and 3 bases at J, with 11 bases between the two ends. The CDR3 region has the DNA TGCGCCAGCAGGAAGGGGGGCGACTATGGCTACACCTTC. As protein: CASRKGGDYGYTF.

This clonotype was detected only a few times. This chain uses TRBV5-1 with TRBJ2-2; D is undetermined. The CDR3 is made up of 11 amino acids. The germline V gene has CDR1 SGHRS and CDR2 YFSETQ. Trimming shortened V by 5 bases and J by 4 bases, and 3 bases separated the two germline ends. The CDR3 DNA reads as TGCGCCAGCAGATTCACCGGGGAGCTGTTTTTT. Protein sequence: CASRFTGELFF.

This clonotype was seen only a few times. This chain uses TRBV5-1 with TRBJ1-2; D is possibly TRBD1 (5 bases). CDR1 SGHRS and CDR2 YFSETQ come from the germline V gene. Trimming removed 0 bases at V and 4 bases at J, with 10 bases between. The CDR3 length is 14 residues. CDR3 nucleotides: TGCGCCAGCAGCTTGGGGGGACCGAGCTATGGCTACACCTTC. Amino acid sequence: CASSLGGPSYGYTF.

This clonotype was found a few times. The chain links TRBV5-6 to TRBJ1-1; no clear D gene. Germline CDR1 SGHDT, CDR2 YYEEEE. V lost 0 bases and J 3 bases, leaving 12 bases between the germline ends. The CDR3 totals 15 residues. The CDR3 loop reads CASSLDQNLDTEAFF. The CDR3 region has the DNA TGTGCCAGCAGCTTGGACCAGAACCTTGACACTGAAGCTTTCTTT.

This chain links TRBV4-2 with TRBJ1-5, with TRBD1 identical over 9 bases. CDR3 size: 14 residues. CDR1 and CDR2 (germline): LGHNA, YNFKEQ. Germline trimming cut 5 bases from V and 7 bases from J; bases unmatched to any gene: 6. The CDR3 DNA reads TGTGCCAGCAGCTGGGGAACAGGGGGCCAGCCCCAGCATTTT. Protein product: CASSWGTGGQPQHF.

This clonotype was picked up a small number of times. J is TRBJ2-7 and V is TRBV3-1; 7 nucleotides agree with TRBD2. From germline, CDR1 is LGHDT and CDR2 YNNKEL (reference sequence). This CDR3 has 15 residues. V shed 8 bases, J shed 5 bases, and the junction held 15 bases outside the gene matches. The CDR3 DNA follows: TGTGCCAGCCTTTCAAGGGAGGGACTTACGCACGAGCAGTACTTC. Residues: CASLSREGLTHEQYF.

The gene calls are TRBV28 and TRBJ1-1; no reliable D call. The V end lost 5 bases, the J end lost 0 bases, and 10 bases lay between the germline ends. Germline values: CDR1 MDHEN, CDR2 SYDVKM. CDR3 length: 14 residues. CDR3 residues: CASSGINMNTEAFF. CDR3 DNA sequence: TGTGCCAGCAGTGGAATAAATATGAACACTGAAGCTTTCTTT.